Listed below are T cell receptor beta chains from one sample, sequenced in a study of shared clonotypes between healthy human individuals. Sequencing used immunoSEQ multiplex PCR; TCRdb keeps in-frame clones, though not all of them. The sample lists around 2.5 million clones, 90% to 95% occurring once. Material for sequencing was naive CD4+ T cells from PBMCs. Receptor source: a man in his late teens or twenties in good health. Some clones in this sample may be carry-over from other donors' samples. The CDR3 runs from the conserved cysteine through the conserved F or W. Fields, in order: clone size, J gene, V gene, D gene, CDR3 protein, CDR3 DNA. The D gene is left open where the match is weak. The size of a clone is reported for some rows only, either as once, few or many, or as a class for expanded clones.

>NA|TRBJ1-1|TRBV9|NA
CASRRDPQGTEAFF
TGTGCCAGCAGGCGGGATCCCCAGGGCACTGAAGCTTTCTTT
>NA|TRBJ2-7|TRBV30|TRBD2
CAWSVRDGRAYYEQYF
TGTGCCTGGAGTGTACGAGACGGGAGGGCCTACTACGAGCAGTACTTC
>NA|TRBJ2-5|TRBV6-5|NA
CASSYGPLGETQYF
TGTGCCAGCAGTTACGGTCCTCTAGGTGAGACCCAGTACTTC
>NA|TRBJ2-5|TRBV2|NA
CASSEEGSGYQETQYF
TGTGCCAGCAGTGAAGAGGGTAGCGGCTACCAAGAGACCCAGTACTTC
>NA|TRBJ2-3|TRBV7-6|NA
CASKGGPENTDTQYF
TGTGCCAGCAAGGGAGGCCCGGAGAACACAGATACGCAGTATTTT
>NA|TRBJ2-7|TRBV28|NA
CASPPPWDGVYEQYF
TGTGCCAGTCCTCCCCCATGGGACGGAGTATACGAGCAGTACTTC
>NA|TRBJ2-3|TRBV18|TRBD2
CASSPPSGSTDTQYF
TGTGCCAGCTCACCACCTAGCGGGAGCACAGATACGCAGTATTTT
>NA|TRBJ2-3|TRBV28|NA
CASSFSRGTDTQYF
TGTGCCAGCAGTTTTTCGCGGGGCACAGATACGCAGTATTTT
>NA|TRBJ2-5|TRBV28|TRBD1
CASSDRVGVETQYF
TGTGCCAGCAGTGACAGGGTTGGGGTCGAGACCCAGTACTTC
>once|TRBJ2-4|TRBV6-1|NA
CASSDRGLQTNIQYF
TGTGCCAGCAGTGATAGAGGGCTCCAAACAAACATTCAGTACTTC
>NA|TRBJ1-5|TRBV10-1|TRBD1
CASSSGGPGNQPQHF
TGCGCCAGCAGCTCAGGGGGTCCGGGCAATCAGCCCCAGCATTTT
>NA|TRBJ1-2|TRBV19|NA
CASSPRGRNNYYGYTF
TGTGCCAGTAGTCCTCGTGGACGGAATAACTACTATGGCTACACCTTC
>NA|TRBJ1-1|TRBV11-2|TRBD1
CASSLGQGALDTEAFF
TGTGCCAGCAGCTTAGGACAGGGGGCCCTGGATACTGAAGCTTTCTTT
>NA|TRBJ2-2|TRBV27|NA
CASRAGRNTGELFF
TGTGCCAGCAGGGCAGGCCGGAACACCGGGGAGCTGTTTTTT
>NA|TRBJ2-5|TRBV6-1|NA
CASLWGDRRQETQYF
TGTGCCAGCCTATGGGGAGACAGGAGACAAGAGACCCAGTACTTC
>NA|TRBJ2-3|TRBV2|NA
CASSDRGRADTQYF
TGTGCCAGCAGTGACAGGGGGAGGGCAGATACGCAGTATTTT
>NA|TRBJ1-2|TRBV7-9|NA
CASSLVGDSSSNYGYTF
TGTGCCAGCAGCTTAGTCGGAGACAGCTCCTCCAACTATGGCTACACCTTC
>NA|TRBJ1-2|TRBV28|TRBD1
CASSFGGRGPANYGYTF
TGTGCCAGCAGTTTCGGTGGCAGGGGGCCAGCTAACTATGGCTACACCTTC
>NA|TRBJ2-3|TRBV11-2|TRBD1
CASSSIPGTVYTGTQYF
TGTGCCAGCAGCTCGATCCCCGGGACAGTTTACACAGGTACGCAGTATTTT
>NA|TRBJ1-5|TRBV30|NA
CAWSVNLFGAEPQHF
TGTGCCTGGAGTGTAAATTTATTCGGAGCGGAGCCCCAGCATTTT
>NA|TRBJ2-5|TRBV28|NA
CASSLYRDTPQETQYF
TGTGCCAGCAGTTTATACAGAGACACCCCACAAGAGACCCAGTACTTC
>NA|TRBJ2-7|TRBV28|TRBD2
CASSHSGGSYEQYF
TGTGCCAGCAGCCATTCCGGGGGGTCCTACGAGCAGTACTTC
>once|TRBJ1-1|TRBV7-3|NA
CASSLTGPFAEAFF
TGTGCCAGCAGCTTAACGGGCCCCTTTGCTGAAGCTTTCTTT
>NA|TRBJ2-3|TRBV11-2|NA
CASNRLTTDTQYF
TGTGCCAGCAACAGACTTACCACAGATACGCAGTATTTT
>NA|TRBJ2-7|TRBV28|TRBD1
CASSSLQGAGYEQYF
TGTGCCAGCAGTTCTTTACAGGGGGCGGGCTACGAGCAGTACTTC
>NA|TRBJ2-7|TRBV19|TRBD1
CASRRRGDRDYEQYF
TGTGCCAGTAGGAGAAGGGGGGACAGGGACTACGAGCAGTACTTC
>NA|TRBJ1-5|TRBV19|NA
CASSTAGIRNQPQHF
TGTGCCAGTAGTACGGCCGGGATTCGAAATCAGCCCCAGCATTTT
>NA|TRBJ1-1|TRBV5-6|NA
CASSLGRGLGNTEAFF
TGTGCCAGCAGCTTGGGTAGGGGACTGGGGAACACTGAAGCTTTCTTT
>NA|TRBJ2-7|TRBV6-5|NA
CASRAGPYEQYF
TGTGCCAGCCGTGCGGGACCCTACGAGCAGTACTTC
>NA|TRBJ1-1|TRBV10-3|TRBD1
CAIKDRENTEAFF
TGTGCCATCAAAGACAGGGAGAACACTGAAGCTTTCTTT
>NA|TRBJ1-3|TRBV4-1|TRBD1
CASSRWGTDGNTIYF
TGCGCCAGCAGCCGCTGGGGGACAGATGGAAACACCATATATTTT
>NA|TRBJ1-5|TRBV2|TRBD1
CASSVVAGGGPQHF
TGTGCCAGCAGTGTTGTGGCAGGGGGGGGGCCCCAGCATTTT
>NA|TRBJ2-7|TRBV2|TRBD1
CASVGTGNPYEQYF
TGTGCCAGCGTGGGGACAGGGAATCCCTACGAGCAGTACTTC
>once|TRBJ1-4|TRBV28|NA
CASSLGQGKLFF
TGTGCCAGCAGTTTAGGGCAAGGTAAACTGTTTTTT
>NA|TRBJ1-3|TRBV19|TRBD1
CASSEHRGSGNTIYF
TGTGCCAGTAGTGAGCACAGGGGGTCCGGAAACACCATATATTTT
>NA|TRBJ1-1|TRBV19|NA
CASSMVAGREAAEAFF
TGTGCCAGTAGTATGGTTGCGGGCAGAGAAGCAGCTGAAGCTTTCTTT
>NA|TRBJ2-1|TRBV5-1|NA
CASSSGTQQFF
TGCGCCAGCAGCTCCGGGACTCAGCAGTTCTTC
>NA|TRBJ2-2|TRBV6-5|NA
CASSTPGITGELFF
TGTGCCAGCAGCACCCCAGGAATAACCGGGGAGCTGTTTTTT
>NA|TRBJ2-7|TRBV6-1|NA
CASSESPARGSEQYF
TGTGCCAGCAGTGAATCCCCGGCCAGGGGAAGCGAGCAGTACTTC
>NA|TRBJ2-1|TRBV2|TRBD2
CASSDRLAGDNEQFF
TGTGCCAGCAGTGATCGACTAGCGGGAGACAATGAGCAGTTCTTC
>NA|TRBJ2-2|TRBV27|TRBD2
CASSFRLAGLTGELFF
TGTGCCAGCAGTTTTCGACTAGCGGGACTCACCGGGGAGCTGTTTTTT
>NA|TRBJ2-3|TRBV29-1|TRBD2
CSVEGLAGMDTQYF
TGCAGCGTTGAAGGACTAGCGGGGATGGATACGCAGTATTTT
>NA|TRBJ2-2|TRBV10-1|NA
CASSAQSNTGELFF
TGCGCCAGCAGTGCTCAGAGTAACACCGGGGAGCTGTTTTTT
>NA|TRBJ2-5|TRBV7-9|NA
CASSRLGEGPETQYF
TGTGCCAGCAGCCGCCTCGGTGAAGGGCCGGAGACCCAGTACTTC
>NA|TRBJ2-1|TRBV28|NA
CASSLGRQGREQFF
TGTGCCAGCAGTTTGGGACGGCAGGGGCGTGAGCAGTTCTTC
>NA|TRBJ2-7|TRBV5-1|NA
CASSLGGAPYEQYF
TGCGCCAGCAGCTTAGGAGGGGCTCCCTACGAGCAGTACTTC
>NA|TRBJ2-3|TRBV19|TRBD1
CASSIGQGADTQYF
TGTGCCAGTAGTATAGGACAGGGGGCCGATACGCAGTATTTT
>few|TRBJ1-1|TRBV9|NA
CASSVGRGTEAFF
TGTGCCAGCAGCGTAGGCAGGGGCACTGAAGCTTTCTTT
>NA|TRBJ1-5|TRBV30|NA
CAWSVAQAQHF
TGTGCCTGGAGTGTCGCACAGGCCCAGCATTTT
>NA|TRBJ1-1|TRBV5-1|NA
CASSLDGGTEAFF
TGCGCCAGCAGCCTAGACGGGGGCACTGAAGCTTTCTTT
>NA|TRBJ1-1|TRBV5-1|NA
CASSFTAGGDTEAFF
TGCGCCAGCAGCTTTACAGCCGGCGGGGACACTGAAGCTTTCTTT